This passage covers 15 T cell receptor beta chains from one sample sequenced in a study of molecular identifiers for immune sequencing clone quantification (dated by TCRdb to between 2018 and 2020). The library relied on PCR. Sequencing was performed on an Illumina MiSeq. TCRdb reprocessed the public reads (quality trimming at Q25 with fastp, clone calling with MiXCR) and kept in-frame beta chains. Rows matching on CDR3 protein sequence are summarized as one entry with the most common DNA and genes. This sample gives just over 40,000 distinct CDR3 sequences in total; 15% to 20% of them show up just once. The ten largest clones take up around 7% of the sample. The sample comprised naive CD8+ T cells from blood, with Jurkat cell RNA spiked in. Interpreted using the paper, the cell subset or site label stands for: FACS-sorted CD8+CD4-CCR7+CD45RA+ naive T cells. These receptors originate from a human donor in good health. Some libraries in this study had Jurkat cell RNA spiked in.

This clonotype occurred many times. V gene TRBV29-1 combines with J gene TRBJ2-7; a weak D match, TRBD2 (6 bases). The CDR3 is 14 residues long. Between the trimmed V and J ends, which lost 0 bases and 7 bases, there was a span of 16 bases. Per the germline V gene, CDR1 is SQVTM and CDR2 is ANQGSEA. CDR3 in amino acids: CSVEDPIRSGEQYF. The CDR3, as DNA: TGCAGCGTTGAAGATCCCATCCGCAGCGGGGAGCAGTACTTC.

The chain couples TRBV5-6 to TRBJ2-7; D is perhaps TRBD1 (6 bases). This CDR3 has 12 residues. Trimming took off 3 bases at V and 3 bases at J, with 7 bases between the two ends. The V gene's germline CDR1 is SGHDT and CDR2 YYEEEE. The CDR3 DNA follows: TGTGCCAGCAGCTGGACAGACTACGAGCAGTACTTC. Translation gives CASSWTDYEQYF.

This chain links TRBV28 with TRBJ1-4; D unclear. CDR1 is MDHEN and CDR2 is SYDVKM in the germline V gene. With 3 bases removed from V and 8 bases from J, the gap between germline ends came to 19 bases. The CDR3 contains 16 residues. The CDR3 sequence: CASSFLRGGLGEKLFF. CDR3 in DNA: TGTGCCAGCAGTTTTCTGCGGGGAGGGTTAGGAGAAAAACTGTTTTTT. Complete variable domain (other parts from reference TRBV28 and TRBJ1-4): DVKVTQSSRYLVKRTGEKVFLECVQDMDHENMFWYRQDPGLGLRLIYFSYDVKMKEKGDIPEGYSVSREKKERFSLILESASTNQTSMYLCASSFLRGGLGEKLFFGSGTQLSVL.

This clonotype was seen ten or more times. The chain carries TRBV6-6 and TRBJ1-5; D might be TRBD1 (5 bases). Looked up from germline, CDR1 is MNHNY and CDR2 is SVGAGI (reference sequence). The V gene lost 2 bases and the J gene lost 3 bases, with 11 bases spanning the gap. The CDR3 consists of 15 residues. DNA of the CDR3: TGTGCCAGCAGTTACCTTCAGGGTCCCAATCAGCCCCAGCATTTT. Encoded protein: CASSYLQGPNQPQHF.

This chain links TRBV28 with TRBJ2-3; perhaps TRBD2 as D (5 bases). V was shortened by 7 bases and J by 2 bases, with 13 bases between the two germline ends. The CDR3 consists of 14 residues. Germline CDR1 MDHEN, CDR2 SYDVKM. CDR3 DNA sequence: TGTGCCAGCATTTCGGAGGCCTCCACAGATACGCAGTATTTT. Amino acids: CASISEASTDTQYF.

This clonotype has a count of ten or more. The rearrangement joins TRBV12-3 or TRBV12-4 to TRBJ1-4; a weak D match, TRBD1 (5 bases). V was pared by 5 bases and J by 0 bases, with 13 bases between. The CDR3 totals 16 residues. The CDR3 region is CASSAREFTTNEKLFF. CDR3 nucleotide sequence: TGTGCCAGCAGTGCCAGGGAATTTACAACTAATGAAAAACTGTTTTTT.

In DNA, the CDR3 is TGTGCCAGCAGGGCTGATCCCGTGGAGCAGTACTTC. This gives the protein CASRADPVEQYF. This chain joins TRBV7-9 and TRBJ2-7; no clear D gene. V dropped 6 bases and J dropped 7 bases, with 13 bases sitting between them. There are 12 residues in the CDR3. Germline loops: CDR1 SEHNR, CDR2 FQNEAQ (reference sequence).

The sample holds many counts of this clonotype. The rearrangement links TRBV15 to TRBJ1-3; D is possibly TRBD1 (6 bases). CDR1 is LNHNV, CDR2 YYDKDF, per germline (reference sequence). The germline V and J ends were trimmed by 3 bases and 2 bases, with 14 bases remaining between them. The CDR3 contains 16 residues. The CDR3 DNA follows: TGTGCCACCAGCAGTACTACAGGGAAGACTGGAAACACCATATATTTT. Translation: CATSSTTGKTGNTIYF.

This clonotype was counted only a few times. The gene calls are TRBV29-1 and TRBJ2-7; 7 nucleotides agree with TRBD2. The length of the CDR3 is 13 residues. V lost 7 bases and J lost 2; bases outside the gene matches: 8. Germline-derived CDR1 and CDR2 are SQVTM and ANQGSEA. The CDR3 region is CSAQSGDAYEQYF. CDR3 DNA sequence: TGCAGCGCTCAGAGCGGGGATGCCTACGAGCAGTACTTC.

As for this clonotype: A much larger clone sits a single nucleotide away, making a read error possible. This rearrangement joins TRBV9 to TRBJ2-1; D possibly matches TRBD1 or TRBD2 (5 bases each). Germline CDR1 and CDR2: SGDLS and YYNGEE. There are 16 residues in the CDR3. The V gene lost 6 bases and the J gene lost 6 bases, with 22 bases spanning the gap. In DNA form, the CDR3 reads TGTGCCAGCAATCCCATGGAGGCAGGGCCCCTCAATGAGCAGTTCTTC. Translating gives CASNPMEAGPLNEQFF.

Comments on this clonotype: A junction end diverges from the germline sequence, so it may reflect a read error. The chain recombines TRBV28 with TRBJ2-7; 9 bases are shared with TRBD2. This CDR3 is built from 17 residues. Germline V gene sequence: CDR1 MDHEN, CDR2 SYDVKM. The CDR3 is CASSLGSGGWASYEQCF. The CDR3 DNA reads TGTGCCAGCAGTTTGGGTAGCGGGGGATGGGCTTCTTACGAGCAGTGCTTC. The whole variable domain, filled in from reference TRBV28 and TRBJ2-7, reads DVKVTQSSRYLVKRTGEKVFLECVQDMDHENMFWYRQDPGLGLRLIYFSYDVKMKEKGDIPEGYSVSREKKERFSLILESASTNQTSMYLCASSLGSGGWASYEQCFGPGTRLTVT.

The genes are TRBV7-9 and TRBJ2-2; the D gene could be TRBD1 or TRBD2 (7 bases each). Trimming left V 5 bases short and J 5 bases short, with 15 bases between. This CDR3 has 15 residues. The germline V gene encodes CDR1 SEHNR and CDR2 FQNEAQ (reference sequence). CDR3 loop: CASSPPGGGTGELFF. The CDR3 DNA is TGTGCCAGCAGCCCTCCAGGGGGGGGTACCGGGGAGCTGTTTTTT.

This clonotype was seen repeatedly, ten times or more. The gene calls are TRBV27 and TRBJ2-5; no reliable D call. This CDR3 region has 13 residues. Per the germline V gene, CDR1 is MNHEY and CDR2 is SMNVEV (reference sequence). V lost 6 bases to trimming and J lost 7 bases, with 15 bases between them. CDR3 coding DNA: TGTGCCAGCAGCAGAGACGCTATGGGGACCCAGTACTTC. Amino acids: CASSRDAMGTQYF.

This clonotype has more than one count but fewer than ten. The V and J genes are TRBV6-2 or TRBV6-3 and TRBJ1-5; tentatively, D is TRBD1 (5 bases). Trimming pared 2 bases from V and 7 bases from J, leaving 9 bases between. The CDR3 sequence is 13 residues long. Germline CDR1 MNHEY, CDR2 SVGEGT. CDR3 residues: CASSYGGIQPQHF. The DNA for the CDR3 is TGTGCCAGCAGTTACGGGGGGATACAGCCCCAGCATTTT.

At least ten counts were recorded for this clonotype. Here the CDR3 reads CASSSVGGRTGELFF. DNA for the CDR3: TGTGCCAGCAGCTCTGTAGGAGGGAGGACCGGGGAGCTGTTTTTT. The chain joins TRBV14 to TRBJ2-2, with TRBD2 as a possible D gene (6 bases). V shed 5 bases and J shed 5 bases, with 15 bases lying between them. In germline, CDR1 is SGHDN, CDR2 FVKESK. The CDR3 extends over 15 amino acids. The full variable domain, rest sourced from reference TRBV14 and TRBJ2-2, is EAGVTQFPSHSVIEKGQTVTLRCDPISGHDNLYWYRRVMGKEIKFLLHFVKESKQDESGMPNNRFLAERTGGTYSTLKVQPAELEDSGVYFCASSSVGGRTGELFFGEGSRLTVL.